Described below is a single T cell receptor (beta chain) sequence and its context. The antigen remains unidentified. In the PCR, 60 Vbeta and 13 Jbeta primers were used. Sequencing was performed with immunoSEQ multiplex PCR; in TCRdb, only in-frame clones are kept and a portion is missing. In the table there are around 59,000 clones, roughly 80% of which are singletons. Germline CDR1 and CDR2: GTSNPN and SVGIG (reference sequence). CDR3 length equals 12 residues. Deletions cut 2 bases from V and 7 bases from J, with 8 bases between. The sample belongs to a study of cytomegalovirus exposure and HLA in healthy donors. Study outcomes and limitations: In a later analysis, specific HLA alleles were associated with 15,000 to 20,000 TCR beta sequences at a 0.05 false discovery rate. Later analysis revealed greater clonal expansion in HLA-associated TCR beta chains than in equally common others.

J is TRBJ2-2 and V is TRBV30; possibly TRBD1 for D (5 bases). The specimen sequenced was PBMCs. The sequence derives from a woman aged 40-49 years in good health and CMV-seronegative. The DNA for the CDR3 is TGTGCCTGGAGTAGTCAGGGCGGGGAGCTGTTTTTT. As protein: CAWSSQGGELFF. Full variable domain (remainder filled in from reference TRBV30 and TRBJ2-2): SQTIHQWPATLVQPVGSPLSLECTVEGTSNPNLYWYRQAAGRGLQLLFYSVGIGQISSEVPQNLSASRPQDRQFILSSKKLLLSDSGFYLCAWSSQGGELFFGEGSRLTVL.